This TCR beta chain comes out of a study of blood T cells in healthy people across ages (dated by TCRdb to between 2014 and 2017). Turning to the overall study: In model experiments, template switching captured roughly one uniquely barcoded TCR beta cDNA molecule for every two T cells. The study measured age-related changes in TCR beta repertoire diversity using deep sequencing normalized with unique cDNA molecular identifiers. Donors were grouped into four age groups: young (average roughly 17 years), middle-aged (less than 40), aged (about 60) and long-lived (just over 80). To avoid experimental bias, donors of different ages were spread randomly across the sequencing lanes. Two additional independent replicas of 1 million unique cDNA reads from the same blood draw were analyzed for two donors (one aged 18 to 30 and one aged 80 or older).

Comment on this clonotype: Its antigen is not yet known. No much larger clone exists at a distance of one base, and base qualities are not known.

The V and J ends are trimmed by 1 base and 7 bases, leaving 8 bases between them. The CDR3 goes from the cysteine to the phenylalanine over 13 residues. Only CDR3 DNA remains: 39 bases, in frame from the first base. CDR1 is given as SQVTM and CDR2 as ANQGSEA, both from the germline V gene. Library preparation employed 5' RACE. Sequencing was performed on an Illumina HiSeq 2500. The second PCR ran for roughly 7 to 12 cycles and used a J-beta primer mix along with a sample-barcoded 5' primer. Each TCR beta cDNA molecule received a unique molecular identifier from a template-switch 5' adaptor carrying 12 random nucleotides. Each sample yielded at least 2.5 million CDR3-containing paired-end reads. First-strand cDNA was synthesized from all RNA with the Mint cDNA synthesis kit, primed by a TRBC-specific oligonucleotide. Following uracil-DNA glycosylase treatment, a first 18-cycle PCR with universal primers M1SS and BC2_uni_R was performed on all cDNA. As for the original processing: For normalization, 1 million high-quality reads, each with a distinct molecular identifier, were randomly selected from each sample. Instead of being binned into consensus sequences, reads with shared molecular identifiers were discarded. MiTCR, run with a Q25 quality threshold and the strictest error-elimination algorithm, handled CDR3 identification, clonotype clustering and error correction. Lower-bound total TCR beta diversity was estimated with a nonparametric unseen species model using Euler transformation. Starting from the raw public reads, TCRdb applied fastp trimming at Q25, assembled clones with MiXCR and retained in-frame beta chains. Rows merge per CDR3 protein into single entries with the most common DNA and genes. These V and J calls rely on TCRdb rather than the paper's analysis. For this sample there are over a million distinct CDR3 sequences; around 59% appear just once. The ten most abundant clones make up 6.5% to 8% of the sample.

The donors were some 39 Caucasian individuals from Russia, aged roughly 6 to 100 years, who were systemically healthy. Ten milliliters of peripheral blood were drawn from each donor into EDTA-treated Vacutainer tubes. Ficoll-Paque density-gradient centrifugation was used to isolate PBMCs, with at least 6 million per sample. Trizol reagent was used to extract total RNA from the PBMCs, yielding at least 6 micrograms per sample. For every donor, an aliquot of PBMCs went through flow cytometry to measure the percentages of naive CD45RAhigh/CD27high T cells. General study outcomes and caveats: As age increased, observed TCR beta diversity per million T cells dropped in a roughly linear way, and a significant reduction was already evident by age approximately 40. Because donor CMV infection status was unknown, age-related changes in expanded clonotypes were potentially confounded. Since profiling was done on bulk unsorted PBMCs, naive and antigen-experienced compartments could not be conclusively compared. Observed TCR beta diversity correlated strongly with the percentage of naive T cells measured by flow cytometry. Estimates of total diversity based on one million sequenced T cells were considered lower bounds and underestimates. Compared with the aged group, the long-lived group had more naive CD4+ T cells, fewer expanded clones and increased TCR diversity, a pattern suggesting age selection.

The chain couples TRBV29-1 to TRBJ1-6; the D gene cannot be resolved reliably. The origin of this receptor is a young man in good health. Sequenced sample: blood. The DNA reads as follows: TGCAGCGTTGAAGTCCCGAGAAATTCACCCCTCCACTTT. It translates as CSVEVPRNSPLHF.